This T cell receptor (beta chain) was documented in a study of tumor-infiltrating lymphocytes in primary liver carcinoma. Study summary: The patient population consisted of men and women between 30 and 69 years of age.

From unsorted bulk tissue weighing roughly 17-31 mg, DNA and RNA were co-extracted. HBV chronically infected the treatment-naive patients. This clonotype was found a few times. Its specificity is not known. Broader study findings: Tumor region pairs outstripped tumor-adjacent and tumor-blood pairs in overlap.

Germline CDR1 and CDR2: SNHLY and FYNNEI. Trimming removed 7 bases at V and 0 bases at J, with 10 bases between. The CDR3 runs to 14 residues. cDNA specific to TCR beta was made from approximately 0.55 ug of total RNA, with a constant-region primer employed for priming. Sequencing libraries for TCR beta derived from three nested multiplex PCR rounds that used slightly modified ARM-PCR. TRBV1-TRBV30 forward primers paired with a C-beta reverse primer drove the first two PCR rounds, roughly 10 cycles each. TCRdb called the multiplex PCR reads again in MiXCR, with one record for every CDR3 protein. Of about 78,000 distinct CDR3 sequences listed, over 60% are singletons.

The chain is built from TRBV2 and TRBJ1-5; D remains unclear. Sequencing was carried out using liver tumor tissue from sampling region 4. The subset here: tumor region T4, right-lateral pole. This TCR was recovered from a man between 40 and 49 years old with primary liver carcinoma and hepatitis B virus infection. CDR3 DNA sequence: TGTGCCAGCACTCAGGCCTATAGCAATCAGCCCCAGCATTTT. Translated: CASTQAYSNQPQHF. The full variable domain, completed using reference TRBV2 and TRBJ1-5, is EPEVTQTPSHQVTQMGQEVILRCVPISNHLYFYWYRQILGQKVEFLVSFYNNEISEKSEIFDDQFSVERPDGSNFTLKIRSTKLEDSAMYFCASTQAYSNQPQHFGDGTRLSIL.